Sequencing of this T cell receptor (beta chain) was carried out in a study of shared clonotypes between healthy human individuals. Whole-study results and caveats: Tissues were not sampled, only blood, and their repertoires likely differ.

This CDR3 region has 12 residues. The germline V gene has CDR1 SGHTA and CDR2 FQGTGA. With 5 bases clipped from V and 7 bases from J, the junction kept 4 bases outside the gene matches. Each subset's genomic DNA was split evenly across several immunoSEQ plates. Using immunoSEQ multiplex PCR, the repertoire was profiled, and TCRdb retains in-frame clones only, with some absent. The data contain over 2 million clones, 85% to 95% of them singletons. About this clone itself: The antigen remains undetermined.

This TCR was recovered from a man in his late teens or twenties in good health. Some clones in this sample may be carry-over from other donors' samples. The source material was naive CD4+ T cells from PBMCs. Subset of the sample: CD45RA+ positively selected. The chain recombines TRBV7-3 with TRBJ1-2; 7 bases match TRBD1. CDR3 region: CASSADRVGYTF. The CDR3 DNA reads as TGTGCCAGCAGCGCAGACAGGGTTGGCTACACCTTC.